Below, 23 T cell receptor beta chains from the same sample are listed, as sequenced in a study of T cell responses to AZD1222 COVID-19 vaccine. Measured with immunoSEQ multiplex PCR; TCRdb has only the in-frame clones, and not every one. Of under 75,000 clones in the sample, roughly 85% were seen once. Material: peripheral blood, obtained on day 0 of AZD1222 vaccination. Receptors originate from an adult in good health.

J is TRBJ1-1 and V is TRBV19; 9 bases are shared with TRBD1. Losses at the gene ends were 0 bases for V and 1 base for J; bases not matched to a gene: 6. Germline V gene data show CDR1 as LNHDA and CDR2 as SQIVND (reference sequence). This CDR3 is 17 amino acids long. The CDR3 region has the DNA TGTGCCAGTAGTATAGATTGGGACAGGGTCCCGAACACTGAAGCTTTCTTT. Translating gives CASSIDWDRVPNTEAFF.

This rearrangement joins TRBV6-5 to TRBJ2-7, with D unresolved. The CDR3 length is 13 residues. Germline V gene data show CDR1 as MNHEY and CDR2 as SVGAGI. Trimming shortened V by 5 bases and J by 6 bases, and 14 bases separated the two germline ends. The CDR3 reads CASSQTHTREQYF. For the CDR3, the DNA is TGTGCCAGCAGTCAAACCCACACGCGCGAGCAGTACTTC.

CDR3 protein: CASSYLGQGGNQPQHF. The CDR3, as DNA: TGTGCCAGCAGCTACCTGGGACAGGGCGGCAATCAGCCCCAGCATTTT. This sequence joins TRBV7-8 and TRBJ1-5; 9 nucleotides line up with TRBD1. The CDR3 totals 16 residues. V lost 4 bases, J lost 2 bases, and 6 bases stayed unmatched. Germline assignment: CDR1 SGHVS and CDR2 FQNEAQ.

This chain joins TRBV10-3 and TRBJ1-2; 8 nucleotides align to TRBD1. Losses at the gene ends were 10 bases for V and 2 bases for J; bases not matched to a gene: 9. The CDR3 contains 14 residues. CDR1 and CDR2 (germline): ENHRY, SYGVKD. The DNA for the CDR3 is TGTGCCAACTCCGACAGGGGAATGAACTATGGCTACACCTTC. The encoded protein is CANSDRGMNYGYTF.

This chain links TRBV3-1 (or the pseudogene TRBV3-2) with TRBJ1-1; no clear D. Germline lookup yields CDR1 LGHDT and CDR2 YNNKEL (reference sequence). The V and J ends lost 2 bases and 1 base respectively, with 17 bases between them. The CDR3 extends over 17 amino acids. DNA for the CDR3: TGTGCCAGCAGCCAAAGCCCCTCACGAGCCCCGAACACTGAAGCTTTCTTT. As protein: CASSQSPSRAPNTEAFF.

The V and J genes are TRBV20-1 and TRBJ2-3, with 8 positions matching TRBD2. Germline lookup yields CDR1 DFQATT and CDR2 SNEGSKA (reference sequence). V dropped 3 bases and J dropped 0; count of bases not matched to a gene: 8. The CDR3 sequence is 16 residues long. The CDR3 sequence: CSASTPSGSSTDTQYF. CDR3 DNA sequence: TGCAGTGCTAGTACCCCTAGCGGGTCTAGCACAGATACGCAGTATTTT.

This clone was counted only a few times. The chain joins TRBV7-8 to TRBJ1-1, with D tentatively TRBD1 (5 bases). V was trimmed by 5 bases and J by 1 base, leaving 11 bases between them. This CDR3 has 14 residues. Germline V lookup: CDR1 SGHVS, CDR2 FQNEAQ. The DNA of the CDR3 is TGTGCCAGCAGCAACAGGACAAAGAACACTGAAGCTTTCTTT. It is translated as CASSNRTKNTEAFF.

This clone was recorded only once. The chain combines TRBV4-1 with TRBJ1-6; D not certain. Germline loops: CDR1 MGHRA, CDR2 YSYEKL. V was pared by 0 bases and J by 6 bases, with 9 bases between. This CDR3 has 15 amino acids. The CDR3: CASSQDRAANSPLHF. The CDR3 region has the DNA TGCGCCAGCAGCCAAGATCGGGCAGCTAATTCACCCCTCCACTTT.

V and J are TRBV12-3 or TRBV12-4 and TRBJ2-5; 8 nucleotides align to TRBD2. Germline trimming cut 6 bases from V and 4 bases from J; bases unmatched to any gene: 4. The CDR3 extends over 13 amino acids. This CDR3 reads CASRIAGLETQYF. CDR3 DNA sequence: TGTGCCAGCAGGATAGCGGGATTAGAGACCCAGTACTTC.

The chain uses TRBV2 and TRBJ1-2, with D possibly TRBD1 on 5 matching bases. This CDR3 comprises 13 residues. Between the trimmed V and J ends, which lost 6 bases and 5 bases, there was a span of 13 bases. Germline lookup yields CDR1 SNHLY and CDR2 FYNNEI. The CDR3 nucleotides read TGTGCCAGCAGGACGAGAGGGGCTTATGGCTACACCTTC. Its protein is CASRTRGAYGYTF. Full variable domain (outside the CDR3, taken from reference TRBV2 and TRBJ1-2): EPEVTQTPSHQVTQMGQEVILRCVPISNHLYFYWYRQILGQKVEFLVSFYNNEISEKSEIFDDQFSVERPDGSNFTLKIRSTKLEDSAMYFCASRTRGAYGYTFGSGTRLTVV.

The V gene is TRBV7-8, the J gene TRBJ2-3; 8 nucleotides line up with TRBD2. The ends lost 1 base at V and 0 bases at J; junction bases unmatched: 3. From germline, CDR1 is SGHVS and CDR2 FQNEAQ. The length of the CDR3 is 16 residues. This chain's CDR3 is CASSLEIAGSTDTQYF. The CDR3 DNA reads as TGTGCCAGCAGCTTAGAGATAGCGGGGAGCACAGATACGCAGTATTTT. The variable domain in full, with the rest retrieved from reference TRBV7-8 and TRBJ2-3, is GAGVSQSPRYKVAKRGQDVALRCDPISGHVSLFWYQQALGQGPEFLTYFQNEAQLDKSGLPSDRFFAERPEGSVSTLKIQRTQQEDSAVYLCASSLEIAGSTDTQYFGPGTRLTVL.

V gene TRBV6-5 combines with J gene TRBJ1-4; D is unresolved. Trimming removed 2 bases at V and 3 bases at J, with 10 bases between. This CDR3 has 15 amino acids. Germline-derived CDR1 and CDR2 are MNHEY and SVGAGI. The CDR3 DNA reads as TGTGCCAGCAGTTACATTCGCGGGGCTAATGAAAAACTGTTTTTT. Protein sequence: CASSYIRGANEKLFF.

The CDR3 protein is CASSLGQETQYF. The CDR3 nucleotides are TGTGCCAGCAGTTTGGGTCAAGAGACCCAGTACTTC. This chain joins TRBV12-3 or TRBV12-4 and TRBJ2-5, with D unresolved. The ends were cut back, 3 bases at V and 2 bases at J, with 4 bases in the middle. This CDR3 contains 12 residues.

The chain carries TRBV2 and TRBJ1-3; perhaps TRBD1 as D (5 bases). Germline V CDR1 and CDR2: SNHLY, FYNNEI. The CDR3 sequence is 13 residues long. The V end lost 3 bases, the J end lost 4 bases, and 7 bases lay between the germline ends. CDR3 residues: CASSDRVGNTIYF. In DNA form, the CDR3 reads TGTGCCAGCAGTGACAGGGTGGGAAACACCATATATTTT. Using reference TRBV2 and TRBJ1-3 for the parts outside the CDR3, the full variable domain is EPEVTQTPSHQVTQMGQEVILRCVPISNHLYFYWYRQILGQKVEFLVSFYNNEISEKSEIFDDQFSVERPDGSNFTLKIRSTKLEDSAMYFCASSDRVGNTIYFGEGSWLTVV.

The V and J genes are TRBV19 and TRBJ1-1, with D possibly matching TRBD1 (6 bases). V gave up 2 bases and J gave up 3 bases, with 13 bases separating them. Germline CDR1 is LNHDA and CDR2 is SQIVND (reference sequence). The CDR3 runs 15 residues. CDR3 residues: CASSIPPQGHTEAFF. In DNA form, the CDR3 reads TGTGCCAGTAGTATACCCCCGCAGGGGCACACTGAAGCTTTCTTT.

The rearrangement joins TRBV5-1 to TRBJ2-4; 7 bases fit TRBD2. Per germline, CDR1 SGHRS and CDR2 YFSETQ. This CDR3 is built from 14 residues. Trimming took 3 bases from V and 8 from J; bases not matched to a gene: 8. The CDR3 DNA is TGCGCCAGCAGCTGGACCAGTCGGGGGGACATTCAGTACTTC. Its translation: CASSWTSRGDIQYF. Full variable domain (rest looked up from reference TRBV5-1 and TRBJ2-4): KAGVTQTPRYLIKTRGQQVTLSCSPISGHRSVSWYQQTPGQGLQFLFEYFSETQRNKGNFPGRFSGRQFSNSRSEMNVSTLELGDSALYLCASSWTSRGDIQYFGAGTRLSVL.

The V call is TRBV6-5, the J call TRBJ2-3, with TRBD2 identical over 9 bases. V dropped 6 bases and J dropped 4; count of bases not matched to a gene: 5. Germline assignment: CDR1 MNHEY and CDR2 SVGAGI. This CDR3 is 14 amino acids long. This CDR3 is CASRPSGVADTQYF. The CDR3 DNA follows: TGTGCCAGCAGACCTAGCGGGGTGGCAGATACGCAGTATTTT.

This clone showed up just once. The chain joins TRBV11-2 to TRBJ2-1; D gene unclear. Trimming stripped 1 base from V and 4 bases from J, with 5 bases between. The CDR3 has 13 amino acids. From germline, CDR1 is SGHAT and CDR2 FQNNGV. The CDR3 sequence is CASSLALYNEQFF. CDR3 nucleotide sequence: TGTGCCAGCAGCTTAGCACTTTACAATGAGCAGTTCTTC.

The CDR3 is CASSFYSGEPEAFF. The CDR3 DNA follows: TGCGCCAGCAGCTTTTACTCAGGGGAACCTGAAGCTTTCTTT. The chain uses TRBV5-1 and TRBJ1-1, with D tentatively TRBD1 (6 bases). Trimming removed 2 bases from V and 6 bases from J, with 14 bases in between. Germline lookup yields CDR1 SGHRS and CDR2 YFSETQ. The CDR3 spans 14 residues.

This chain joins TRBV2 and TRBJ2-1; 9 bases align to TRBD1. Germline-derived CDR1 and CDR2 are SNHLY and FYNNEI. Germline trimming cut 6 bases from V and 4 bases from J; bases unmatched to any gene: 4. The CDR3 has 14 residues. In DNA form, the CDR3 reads TGTGCCAGCAGAGCGGGACAGGGTTACAATGAGCAGTTCTTC. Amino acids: CASRAGQGYNEQFF.

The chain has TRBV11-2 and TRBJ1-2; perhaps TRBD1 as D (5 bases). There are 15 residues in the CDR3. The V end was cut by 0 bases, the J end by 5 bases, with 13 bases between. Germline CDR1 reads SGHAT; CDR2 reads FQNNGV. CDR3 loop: CASSLDVVDIYGYTF. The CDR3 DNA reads TGTGCCAGCAGCTTAGATGTAGTGGACATTTATGGCTACACCTTC.

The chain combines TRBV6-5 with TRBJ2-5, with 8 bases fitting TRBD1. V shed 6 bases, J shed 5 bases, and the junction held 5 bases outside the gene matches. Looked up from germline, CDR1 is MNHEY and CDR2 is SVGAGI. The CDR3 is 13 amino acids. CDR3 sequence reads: CASRTTGVETQYF. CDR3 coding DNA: TGTGCCAGCAGGACGACAGGGGTGGAGACCCAGTACTTC.

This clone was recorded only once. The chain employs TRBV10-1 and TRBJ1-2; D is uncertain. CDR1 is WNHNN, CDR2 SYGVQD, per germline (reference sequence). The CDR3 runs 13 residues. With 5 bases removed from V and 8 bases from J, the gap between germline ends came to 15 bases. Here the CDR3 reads CASSRDLTGGYTF. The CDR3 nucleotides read TGCGCCAGCAGTCGAGATCTTACGGGGGGCTACACCTTC.